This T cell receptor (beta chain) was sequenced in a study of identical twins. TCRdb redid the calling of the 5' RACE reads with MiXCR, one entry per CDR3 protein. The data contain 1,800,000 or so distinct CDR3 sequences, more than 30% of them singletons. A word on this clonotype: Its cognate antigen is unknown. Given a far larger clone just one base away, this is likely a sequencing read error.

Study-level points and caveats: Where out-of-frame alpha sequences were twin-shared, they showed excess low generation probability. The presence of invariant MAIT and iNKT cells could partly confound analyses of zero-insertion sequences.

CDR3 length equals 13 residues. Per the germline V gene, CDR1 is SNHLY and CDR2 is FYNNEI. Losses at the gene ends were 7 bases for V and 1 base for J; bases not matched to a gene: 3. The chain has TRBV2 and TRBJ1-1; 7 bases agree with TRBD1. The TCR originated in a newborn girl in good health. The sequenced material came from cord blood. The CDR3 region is CASTRDRNTEAFF. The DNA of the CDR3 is TGTGCCAGCACCCGGGACAGGAACACTGAAGCTTTCTTT.